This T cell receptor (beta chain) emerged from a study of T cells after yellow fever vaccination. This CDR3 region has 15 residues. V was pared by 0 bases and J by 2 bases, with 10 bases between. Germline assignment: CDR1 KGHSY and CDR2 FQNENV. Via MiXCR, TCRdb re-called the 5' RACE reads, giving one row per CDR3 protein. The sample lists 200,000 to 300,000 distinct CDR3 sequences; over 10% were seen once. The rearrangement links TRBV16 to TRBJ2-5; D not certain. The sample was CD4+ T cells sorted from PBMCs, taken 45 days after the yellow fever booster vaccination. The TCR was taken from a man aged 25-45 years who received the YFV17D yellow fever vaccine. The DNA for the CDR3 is TGTGCCAGCAGCCAATCCGCCGCAGCTCAAGAGACCCAGTACTTC. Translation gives CASSQSAAAQETQYF.